The T cell receptor (beta chain) under discussion was sequenced for a study of cytomegalovirus exposure and HLA in healthy donors. Study context: Findings of an earlier analysis included under 140 million unique TCR beta sequences from 170 million or so T cells.

Both 60 Vbeta primers and 13 Jbeta primers went into the PCR. Method: immunoSEQ multiplex PCR; TCRdb's copy keeps in-frame clones and lacks some. The sample comprises some 140,000 clones, about 75% of which are singletons, and 1.3% rests with the top ten. On this clone: Its target is unknown.

Study conclusions and caveats: A later analysis linked a missense DCLRE1C variant to TCR beta V- and J-gene trimming. Associated with cytomegalovirus, according to the listing, were 150 to 200 TCR beta chains.

This TCR came from a woman in her thirties or forties in good health and CMV-seronegative. The sequenced material came from PBMCs.

The CDR3 nucleotides are TGTGCCAGCAGCAATACAGGGGGGCTGAGCGTCTACACCTTC. The encoded protein is CASSNTGGLSVYTF. The rearrangement uses TRBV7-9 and TRBJ1-2; 8 nucleotides agree with TRBD1. The CDR3 covers 14 residues. V lost 5 bases and J lost 10; bases outside the gene matches: 12. Germline CDR1 reads SEHNR; CDR2 reads FQNEAQ (reference sequence).